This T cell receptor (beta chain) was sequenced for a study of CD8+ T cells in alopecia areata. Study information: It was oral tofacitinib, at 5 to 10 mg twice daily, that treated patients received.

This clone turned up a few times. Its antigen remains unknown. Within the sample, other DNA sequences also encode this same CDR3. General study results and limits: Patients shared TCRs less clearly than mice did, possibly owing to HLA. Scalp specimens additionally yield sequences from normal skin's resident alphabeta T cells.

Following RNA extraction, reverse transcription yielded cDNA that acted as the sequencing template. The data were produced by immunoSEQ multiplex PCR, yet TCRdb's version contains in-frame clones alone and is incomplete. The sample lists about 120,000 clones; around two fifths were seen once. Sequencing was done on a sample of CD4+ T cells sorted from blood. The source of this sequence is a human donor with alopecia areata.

The CDR3 nucleotides read TGTGCCAGCAAACGGGGATTAAGCTCTGGGGCCAACGTCCTGACTTTC. This translates into CASKRGLSSGANVLTF. The chain links TRBV28 to TRBJ2-6, with D possibly being TRBD2 (5 bases). Germline V gene lookup returns CDR1 MDHEN and CDR2 SYDVKM. The V end lost 7 bases, the J end lost 0 bases, and 13 bases lay between the germline ends. The CDR3 runs 16 residues. Looking up the rest from reference TRBV28 and TRBJ2-6 gives the full variable domain: DVKVTQSSRYLVKRTGEKVFLECVQDMDHENMFWYRQDPGLGLRLIYFSYDVKMKEKGDIPEGYSVSREKKERFSLILESASTNQTSMYLCASKRGLSSGANVLTFGAGSRLTVL.